This T cell receptor beta chain was captured in a study of tumor and adjacent non-tumor tissue in lung cancer. Looking at the study overall: Histology: about a dozen adenocarcinoma, a couple of squamous cell carcinoma, 1 small cell lung cancer.

A remark on this clonotype: Its specificity is not known.

TCRbeta libraries were built with three rounds of nested PCR, modified from ARM-PCR. MiXCR, applied by TCRdb to the multiplex PCR reads, yields one record per CDR3 protein. The sample contains tens of thousands of distinct CDR3 sequences, around 70% of which appear only once. Study-wide points: In normal lung, the top 100 clones were significantly more dominant than in tumor. Tumor tissue had significantly higher TCR diversity than normal lung.

This sample's RNA came from whole unsorted tissue. Distant lung tissue was collected more than 3 cm away from the tumor edge. Between August and November 2014, newly diagnosed, chemotherapy-naive lung cancer patients underwent thoracic surgery in China. The germline V gene encodes CDR1 SGHNT and CDR2 YENEEA. CDR3 length equals 12 residues. The chain couples TRBV11-3 to TRBJ2-3; D is undetermined. The sequenced sample was distant non-tumor lung tissue. The clonotype comes from a woman aged 45-59 years with non-small cell lung cancer. The CDR3 region is CGSSFMSDTQYF. The CDR3 nucleotides are TGTGGTAGCAGCTTTATGTCGGATACGCAGTATTTT.